This TCR beta chain derives from a study of neoadjuvant nivolumab and ipilimumab in lung cancer. Data came from immunoSEQ multiplex PCR; TCRdb stores just in-frame clones and leaves some out. The table shows some 28,000 clones, with 83% occurring only once. There are a few counts of this clone. Its antigen is as yet unknown. CDR1 and CDR2 (germline): SNHLY, FYNNEI. The CDR3 runs to 12 residues. Between the trimmed V and J ends, which lost 8 bases and 3 bases, there was a span of 8 bases. Broader study findings: Resected tumors had greater TCR richness and clonality than uninvolved lung. From pretherapy to surgery, tumor richness and clonality rose with dual therapy. TCR clonality did not significantly correlate with pathologic tumor regression.

The rearrangement uses TRBV2 and TRBJ1-3; unclear D gene. The TCR was taken from an adult with non-small cell lung cancer. The material was tumor tissue, obtained after neoadjuvant nivolumab, alone or with ipilimumab, at or shortly before surgery. The CDR3 bases are TGTGCCAGCGCGGCAGATGGAAACACCATATATTTT. Residues: CASAADGNTIYF.